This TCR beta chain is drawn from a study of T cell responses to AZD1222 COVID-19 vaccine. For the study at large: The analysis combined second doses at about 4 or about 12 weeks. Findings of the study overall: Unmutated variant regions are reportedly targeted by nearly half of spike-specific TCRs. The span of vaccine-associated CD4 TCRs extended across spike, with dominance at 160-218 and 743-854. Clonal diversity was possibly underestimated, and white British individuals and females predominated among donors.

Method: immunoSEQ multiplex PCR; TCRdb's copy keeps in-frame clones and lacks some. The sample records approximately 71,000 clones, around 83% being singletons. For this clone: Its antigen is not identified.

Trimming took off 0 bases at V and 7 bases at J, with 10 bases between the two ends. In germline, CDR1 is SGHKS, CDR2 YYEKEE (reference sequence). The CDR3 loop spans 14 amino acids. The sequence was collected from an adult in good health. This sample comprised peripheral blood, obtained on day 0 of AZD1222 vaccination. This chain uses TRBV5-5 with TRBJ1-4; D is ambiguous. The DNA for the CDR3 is TGTGCCAGCAGCTTGGTTTCCGATCGTGAAAAACTGTTTTTT. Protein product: CASSLVSDREKLFF.